This T cell receptor beta chain originates from a study of blood T cells in healthy people across ages. The CDR3 consists of 13 residues. V lost 3 bases to trimming and J lost 2 bases, with 11 bases between them. The germline gives CDR1 DFQATT, CDR2 SNEGSKA (reference sequence). A J-beta primer mix and a sample-barcoded 5' primer were used in a second PCR of roughly 7 to 12 cycles. TCRdb independently ran MiXCR on the 5' RACE reads; one entry per CDR3 protein. Among about 1.8 million distinct CDR3 sequences listed, 49% were seen once. This TCR derives from a woman in her 40s in good health. The chain employs TRBV20-1 and TRBJ2-7; D call uncertain. The sequenced sample consisted of blood. DNA for the CDR3: TGCAGTGCTAGCCAAGGAGCCACCTACGAGCAGTACTTC. Encoded protein: CSASQGATYEQYF.